This TCR beta chain derives from a study of blood T cells in healthy people across ages. The CDR3 has 12 amino acids. V was pared by 3 bases and J by 9 bases, with 15 bases between. From germline, CDR1 is DFQATT and CDR2 SNEGSKA (reference sequence). With a J-beta primer mix and a sample-barcoded 5' primer, a second PCR ran 7 to 11 cycles. TCRdb re-called the 5' RACE reads with MiXCR, one entry per CDR3 protein. Among 730,000 or so distinct CDR3 sequences listed, more than 40% were seen once. Only a few counts were recorded for this clonotype. The source of this sequence is a woman between 55 and 75 years old in good health. Sequenced input: blood. V usage is TRBV20-1 and J usage is TRBJ2-7; D may match TRBD1 or TRBD2 (5 bases each). DNA for the CDR3: TGCAGTGCTAGGGCTAGTGGGGACGTGCAGTACTTC. Amino acid sequence: CSARASGDVQYF.